Listed here are 12 T cell receptor beta chains from one sample, sequenced in a study of control samples from healthy donors and cancer patients. The repertoire was sequenced with immunoSEQ multiplex PCR; TCRdb's copy has only in-frame clones and lacks some. The data show approximately 41,000 clones, roughly 94% seen once. The material sequenced was blood. Receptors originate from a man between 60 and 75 years old in good health.

This clone has a single count. The V call is TRBV2, the J call TRBJ2-5, with 7 nucleotides matching TRBD1. J was trimmed by 5 bases and V by 4 bases; bases with no gene match: 4. CDR1 and CDR2 from the germline V gene are SNHLY and FYNNEI. CDR3 size: 13 residues. CDR3: CASSAQGSETQYF. The CDR3 bases are TGTGCCAGCAGTGCACAGGGGAGCGAGACCCAGTACTTC.

The rearrangement uses TRBV24-1 and TRBJ2-5, with D tentatively TRBD2 (5 bases). Germline values: CDR1 KGHDR, CDR2 SFDVKD. The CDR3 sequence is 15 residues long. Trimming cost V 2 bases and J 4 bases, with 13 bases left between them. Written as DNA, the CDR3 is TGTGCCACCAGTGATTCTAGGGAGATAGGAGAGACCCAGTACTTC. It codes for CATSDSREIGETQYF.

The chain joins TRBV9 to TRBJ2-7; weak D call: TRBD1 (5 bases). The CDR3 length is 13 residues. V dropped 0 bases and J dropped 1 base, with 5 bases sitting between them. Germline V CDR1 and CDR2: SGDLS, YYNGEE. DNA of the CDR3: TGTGCCAGCAGCGTAGAGGGGTCCTACGAGCAGTACTTC. Translated, it gives CASSVEGSYEQYF. The full variable domain, with the rest looked up from reference TRBV9 and TRBJ2-7, is DSGVTQTPKHLITATGQRVTLRCSPRSGDLSVYWYQQSLDQGLQFLIQYYNGEERAKGNILERFSAQQFPDLHSELNLSSLELGDSALYFCASSVEGSYEQYFGPGTRLTVT.

The CDR3 DNA reads TGTGCTAGTGGACGGGGACAGTTGAACACTGAAGCTTTCTTT. It is translated as CASGRGQLNTEAFF. The chain is built from TRBV12-5 and TRBJ1-1; 7 bases are a match to TRBD1. CDR1 and CDR2 (germline): LGHNT, FRNRAP. The J segment lost 0 bases and the V segment lost 6 bases, leaving 4 bases of the junction unmatched. The CDR3 has 14 amino acids.

This chain links TRBV29-1 with TRBJ2-5; D possibly corresponds to TRBD1 (6 bases). Germline CDR1 reads SQVTM; CDR2 reads ANQGSEA. V lost 3 bases and J lost 5, with 7 bases in between. This CDR3 has 11 amino acids. The DNA for the CDR3 is TGCAGCGTTGAGAGGGGGGAGACCCAGTACTTC. This codes for CSVERGETQYF.

V is TRBV6-6 and J is TRBJ2-7, with TRBD2 identical over 12 bases. This CDR3 is built from 14 residues. In germline, CDR1 is MNHNY, CDR2 SVGAGI (reference sequence). Trimming took 6 bases from V and 2 from J; bases not matched to a gene: 2. The CDR3 nucleotides are TGTGCCAGCAGGAGGACTAGCGGGACCTACGAGCAGTACTTC. This translates into CASRRTSGTYEQYF.

This rearrangement joins TRBV7-8 to TRBJ2-5, with 7 bases fitting TRBD1. V was clipped by 1 base and J by 4 bases; unmatched bases: 9. The CDR3 contains 16 residues. Germline values: CDR1 SGHVS, CDR2 FQNEAQ. The CDR3 here is CASSLGVPGQLETQYF. In nucleotides, the CDR3 is TGTGCCAGCAGCTTAGGGGTTCCGGGACAGTTAGAGACCCAGTACTTC.

The chain recombines TRBV21-1 with TRBJ2-4; the DNA was not compared with TRBD1, the D call given in the table. TRBV21-1 is deemed a pseudogene. This CDR3 is 19 amino acids long. The CDR3 region is CASSKVIVLRSLAKNIQYF. In DNA form, the CDR3 reads TGTGCCAGCAGCAAGGTAATTGTGCTCAGGTCCTTAGCCAAAAACATTCAGTACTTC.

The chain employs TRBV18 and TRBJ1-5; D is unresolved. The CDR3 extends over 17 amino acids. The V end lost 6 bases, the J end lost 3 bases, and 21 bases lay between the germline ends. The germline CDR1 and CDR2 sequences are KGHSH and LQKENI. CDR3 nucleotides: TGTGCCAGCTCCCCGACCCGCAGTGGAATGGACAATCAGCCCCAGCATTTT. It translates to CASSPTRSGMDNQPQHF.

V and J are TRBV11-3 and TRBJ2-5; no clear D. This CDR3 spans 12 amino acids. Trimming stripped 5 bases from V and 1 base from J, with 5 bases between. CDR1 is SGHNT and CDR2 is YENEEA in the germline V gene. The CDR3 sequence is CASSDLQETQYF. The CDR3 DNA follows: TGTGCCAGCAGCGACCTCCAAGAGACCCAGTACTTC.

J is TRBJ1-3 and V is TRBV7-2, with unresolved D. This CDR3 region has 15 residues. Trimming left V 5 bases short and J 4 bases short, with 15 bases between. CDR1 and CDR2 from the germline V gene are SGHTA and FQGNSA. DNA for the CDR3: TGTGCCAGCAGCCTCCTGTGGGGAGCGGGAAACACCATATATTTT. Translating gives CASSLLWGAGNTIYF. The whole variable domain, remainder taken from reference TRBV7-2 and TRBJ1-3, is GAGVSQSPSNKVTEKGKDVELRCDPISGHTALYWYRQSLGQGLEFLIYFQGNSAPDKSGLPSDRFSAERTGGSVSTLTIQRTQQEDSAVYLCASSLLWGAGNTIYFGEGSWLTVV.

This clone occurred once. The genes are TRBV3-1 (or the pseudogene TRBV3-2) and TRBJ2-7; perhaps TRBD2 as D (6 bases). Germline V gene data show CDR1 as LGHDT and CDR2 as YNNKEL (reference sequence). V gave up 3 bases and J gave up 5 bases, with 8 bases separating them. This CDR3 has 12 residues. The CDR3 sequence is CASSQREDEQYF. The CDR3 bases are TGTGCCAGCAGCCAGCGGGAAGACGAGCAGTACTTC.